The clone carrying this TCR beta chain was seen a single time. CDR1 KGHSH and CDR2 LQKENI come from the germline V gene. Trimming took off 2 bases at V and 0 bases at J, with 11 bases between the two ends. This CDR3 comprises 15 residues. Study processing details: Quantification of nucleated cells was approximated via reference gene primer amplification. The repertoire was sequenced with immunoSEQ multiplex PCR; TCRdb's copy has only in-frame clones and lacks some. The V and J calls and clone size come from that table; D and trimming were worked out from the DNA. The table includes some 200,000 clones, 86% detected once. This sample is drawn from a study of blood T cell repertoires in COVID-19. About the research overall: Samples representing acute and convalescent COVID-19 were sourced from the United States, Italy and Spain. PBMCs, B-cell-depleted T cells, or T cells provided the cDNA or gDNA that made up the material.

The sequenced sample was peripheral blood. The receptor was derived from a man older than 75 with acute or convalescent COVID-19. The rearrangement links TRBV18 to TRBJ2-7; the D gene is possibly TRBD1 (5 bases). The chain's CDR3 is CASSPGAASSYEQYF. CDR3 bases: TGTGCCAGCTCACCAGGGGCCGCAAGCTCCTACGAGCAGTACTTC.